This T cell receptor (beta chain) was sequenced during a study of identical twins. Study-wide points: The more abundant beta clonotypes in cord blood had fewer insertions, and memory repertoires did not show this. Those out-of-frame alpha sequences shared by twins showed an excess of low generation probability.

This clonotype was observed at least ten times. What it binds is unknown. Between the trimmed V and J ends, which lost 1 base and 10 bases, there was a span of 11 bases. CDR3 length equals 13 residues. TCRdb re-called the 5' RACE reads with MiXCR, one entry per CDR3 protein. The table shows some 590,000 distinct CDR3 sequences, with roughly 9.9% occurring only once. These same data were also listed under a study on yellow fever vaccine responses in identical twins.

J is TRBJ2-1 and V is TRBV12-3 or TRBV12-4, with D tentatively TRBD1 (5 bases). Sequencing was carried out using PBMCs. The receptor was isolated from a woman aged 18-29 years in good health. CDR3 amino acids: CASSLVGQGEQFF. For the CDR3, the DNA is TGTGCCAGCAGTTTAGTTGGGCAGGGAGAGCAGTTCTTC.